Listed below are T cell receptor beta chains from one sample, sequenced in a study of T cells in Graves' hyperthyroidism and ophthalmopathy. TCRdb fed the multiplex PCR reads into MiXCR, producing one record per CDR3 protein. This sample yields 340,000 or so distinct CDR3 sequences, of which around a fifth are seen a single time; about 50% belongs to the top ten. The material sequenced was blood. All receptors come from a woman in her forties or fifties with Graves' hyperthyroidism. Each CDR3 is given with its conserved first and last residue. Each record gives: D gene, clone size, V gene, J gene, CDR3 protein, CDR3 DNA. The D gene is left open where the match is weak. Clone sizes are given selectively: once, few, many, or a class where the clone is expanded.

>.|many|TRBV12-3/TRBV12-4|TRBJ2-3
CASSPTVSSTDTQYF
TGTGCCAGCAGTCCGACAGTCTCTAGCACAGATACGCAGTATTTT
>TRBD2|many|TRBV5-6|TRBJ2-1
CASSYEWTSGMRSSYNEQFF
TGTGCCAGCAGTTATGAGTGGACTAGCGGAATGAGGAGCTCCTACAATGAGCAGTTCTTC
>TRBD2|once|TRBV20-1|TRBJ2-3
CSASGRGLADTQYF
TGCAGTGCTAGCGGGAGGGGTTTGGCAGATACGCAGTATTTT
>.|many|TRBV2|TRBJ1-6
CASSGTAANSPLHF
TGTGCCAGCAGTGGGACAGCCGCAAATTCACCCCTCCACTTT
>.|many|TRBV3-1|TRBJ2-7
CASSPGLGYGYEQYF
TGTGCCAGCAGCCCGGGCCTAGGCTATGGTTACGAGCAGTACTTC
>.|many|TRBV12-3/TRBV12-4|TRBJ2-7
CASSLTRGSYEQYF
TGTGCCAGCAGTTTAACTCGGGGCTCCTACGAGCAGTACTTC
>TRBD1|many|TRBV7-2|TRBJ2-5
CASSPLKGAKGDRLQYF
TGTGCCAGCAGCCCTCTCAAGGGGGCGAAAGGGGATCGGTTACAGTACTTC
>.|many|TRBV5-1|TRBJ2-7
CASSLKSGSYEQYF
TGCGCCAGCAGCCTAAAATCCGGTTCCTACGAGCAGTACTTC
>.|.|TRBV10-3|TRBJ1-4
CAISEYRGPDEKLFF
TGTGCCATCAGTGAGTATAGGGGACCAGATGAAAAACTGTTTTTT
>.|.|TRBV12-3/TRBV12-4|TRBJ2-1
CASSLGGATNTSSYNEQFF
TGTGCCAGCAGTTTGGGCGGAGCGACGAATACAAGCTCCTACAATGAGCAGTTCTTC
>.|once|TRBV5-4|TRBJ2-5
CASSPEGRKTQYF
TGTGCCAGCAGCCCGGAGGGGAGGAAGACCCAGTACTTC
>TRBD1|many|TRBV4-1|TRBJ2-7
CASSQDPGQPREQYF
TGCGCCAGCAGCCAAGATCCGGGACAGCCGCGCGAGCAGTACTTC
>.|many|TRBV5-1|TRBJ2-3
CASRGTDTADTQYF
TGCGCCAGCCGGGGGACTGACACAGCAGATACGCAGTATTTT
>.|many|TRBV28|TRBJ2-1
CASFSSTHPGTSQFF
TGTGCCAGCTTCAGTTCGACCCACCCCGGGACGTCGCAATTCTTC
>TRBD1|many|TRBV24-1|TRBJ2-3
CATSTTGTGRPDTQYF
TGTGCCACCAGTACTACCGGGACAGGGAGGCCAGATACGCAGTATTTT
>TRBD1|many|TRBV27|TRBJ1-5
CASSYRGSDQPQHF
TGTGCCAGCAGCTACAGGGGATCTGATCAGCCCCAGCATTTT
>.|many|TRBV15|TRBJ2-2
CATSTPSDTGELFF
TGTGCCACCAGCACTCCCTCGGACACCGGGGAGCTGTTTTTT
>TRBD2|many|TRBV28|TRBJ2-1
CASSGGTSGGPYNEQFF
TGTGCCAGCAGTGGGGGGACTAGCGGGGGGCCCTACAATGAGCAGTTCTTC